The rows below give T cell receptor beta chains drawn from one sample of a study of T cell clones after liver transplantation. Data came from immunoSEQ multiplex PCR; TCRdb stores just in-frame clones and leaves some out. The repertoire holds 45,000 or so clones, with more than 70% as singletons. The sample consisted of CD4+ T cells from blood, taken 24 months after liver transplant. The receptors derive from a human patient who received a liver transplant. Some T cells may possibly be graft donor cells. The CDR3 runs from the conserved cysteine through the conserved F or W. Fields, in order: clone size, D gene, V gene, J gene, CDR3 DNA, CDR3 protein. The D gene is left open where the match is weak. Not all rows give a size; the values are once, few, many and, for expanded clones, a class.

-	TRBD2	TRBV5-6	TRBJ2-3	TGTGCCAGCAGCTCCCGACTAGCGGGAGTGGGAGATACGCAGTATTTT	CASSSRLAGVGDTQYF
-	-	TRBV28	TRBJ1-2	TGTGCCAGCAGCCTACGGGATTTTCAAGATGGCTACACCTTC	CASSLRDFQDGYTF
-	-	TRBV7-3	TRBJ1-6	TGTGCCAGCAGTTCCGACAGCTCCTATAATTCACCCCTCCACTTT	CASSSDSSYNSPLHF
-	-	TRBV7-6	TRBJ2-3	TGTGCCAGCAGCCCCGCCAGCAGCTCTAGCACAGATACGCAGTATTTT	CASSPASSSSTDTQYF
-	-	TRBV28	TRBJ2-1	TGTGCCAGCACCAGCAGGGGGCGGGGGTTTTCATACGAGGTCTTC	CASTSRGRGFSYEVF
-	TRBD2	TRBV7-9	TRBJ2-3	TGTGCCAGCAGCCCAGGACTAGCGGGTAGCACAGATACGCAGTATTTT	CASSPGLAGSTDTQYF
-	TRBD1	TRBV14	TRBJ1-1	TGTGCCAGCAGCCAAGAGTGGGACAGATTGAACACTGAAGCTTTCTTT	CASSQEWDRLNTEAFF
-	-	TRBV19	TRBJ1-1	TGTGCCAGTAGTAAGTTCACTGAAGCTTTCTTT	CASSKFTEAFF
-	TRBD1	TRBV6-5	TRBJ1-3	TGTGCCAGCACCACAGGGGGCTCTGGAAACACCATATATTTT	CASTTGGSGNTIYF
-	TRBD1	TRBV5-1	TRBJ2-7	TGCGCCAGCAGCCTGTACAACAGGGGTCAATACGAGCAGTACTTC	CASSLYNRGQYEQYF
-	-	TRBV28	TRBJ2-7	TGTGCCAGCTTCCTCGAGGGGTACGAGCAGTACTTC	CASFLEGYEQYF
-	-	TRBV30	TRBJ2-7	TGTGCCTGGAGTCCGCCCTCCTACGAGCAGTACTTC	CAWSPPSYEQYF
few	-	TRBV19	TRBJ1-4	TGTGCCAGTAGTACTCCCCTTCAGACGAGGCTTAATGAAAAACTGTTTTTT	CASSTPLQTRLNEKLFF
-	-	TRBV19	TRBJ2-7	TGTGCCAGTGGCTGGTTGAACGAGCAGTACTTC	CASGWLNEQYF
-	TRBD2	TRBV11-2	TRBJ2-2	TGTGCCAGCAGCTTACCACAGCGGGAGACGAACACCGGGGAGCTGTTTTTT	CASSLPQRETNTGELFF
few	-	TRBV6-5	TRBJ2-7	TGTGCCAGCAGCAACGGGGGATTCTCGGGCGAGCAGTACTTC	CASSNGGFSGEQYF
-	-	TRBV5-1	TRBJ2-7	TGCGCCAGCAGCCCGGACAGATACGAGCAGTACTTC	CASSPDRYEQYF
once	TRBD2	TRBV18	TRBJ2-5	TGTGCCACCTCGGGGAGCGGGAGGTCACAAGAGACCCAGTACTTC	CATSGSGRSQETQYF
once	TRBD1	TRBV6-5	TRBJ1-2	TGTGCCAGCAGTTGGACAGGGCTCTATGGCTACACCTTC	CASSWTGLYGYTF
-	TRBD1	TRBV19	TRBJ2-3	TGTGCCAGCCGGGACAGGGTTACAGATACGCAGTATTTT	CASRDRVTDTQYF
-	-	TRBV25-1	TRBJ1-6	TGTGCCAGCAGTGAATATGTAGGGTCACCCCTCCACTTT	CASSEYVGSPLHF
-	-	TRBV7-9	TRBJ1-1	TGTGCCAGCAGACCACGTGTGGGGGCGGGCGACGGAGCTTTCTTT	CASRPRVGAGDGAFF